This note documents a single TCR beta chain sequence. These data belong to a study of a mutant IDH1 vaccine in newly diagnosed glioma. Study background: Treated patients, averaging 40.4 years, were approximately 60% male and about 40% female.

Sequenced by immunoSEQ multiplex PCR; TCRdb stores in-frame clones only, minus some. There are some 90,000 clones in the sample; roughly four fifths occur only once, and less than 6.5% lies in the top ten. The time point is: baseline, week 1 (first vaccination visit). The treatment here: pre-vaccination baseline after standard-of-care therapy. The receptor was isolated from a man aged 40-50 years with glioma. Some clones in this sample may be carry-over from other donors' samples. The specimen was PBMCs, collected from a glioma patient treated with radiotherapy, temozolomide or both.

In DNA, the CDR3 is TGTGCCAGCAGCCGACATAGTGCGGGGGCCGGCACAGATACGCAGTATTTT. It encodes CASSRHSAGAGTDTQYF. The genes are TRBV14 and TRBJ2-3; the D gene is possibly TRBD2 (7 bases). CDR1 and CDR2 (germline): SGHDN, FVKESK. This CDR3 contains 17 residues. Trimming cost V 4 bases and J 1 base, with 18 bases left between them.